The T cell receptor beta chain under discussion was sequenced for a study of blood T cell repertoires in COVID-19. The wider study: The United States, Italy and Spain supplied acute and convalescent COVID-19 samples. From T cells, B-cell-depleted T cells, or PBMCs came the material, which was cDNA or gDNA.

The CDR3 has 14 residues. Germline V gives CDR1 LNHDA, CDR2 SQIVND (reference sequence). The junction had 2 bases not matched to a gene; V was cut back by 2 bases and J by 3 bases. Source study methods: Reference gene primer amplification gave estimated nucleated cell counts. Method: immunoSEQ multiplex PCR; TCRdb's copy keeps in-frame clones and lacks some. V and J calls and clone size are given by that table; D and trimming were obtained from the DNA. The sample contains a few hundred thousand clones, almost 90% of which appear only once. There are a few counts of this clone. This TCR derives from a man at least 80 years old with acute or convalescent COVID-19. Input material: peripheral blood. The chain uses TRBV19 and TRBJ2-7, with 9 bases fitting TRBD2. CDR3 sequence: CASSIRAGGYEQYF. CDR3 DNA sequence: TGTGCCAGTAGTATAAGAGCGGGAGGCTACGAGCAGTACTTC.